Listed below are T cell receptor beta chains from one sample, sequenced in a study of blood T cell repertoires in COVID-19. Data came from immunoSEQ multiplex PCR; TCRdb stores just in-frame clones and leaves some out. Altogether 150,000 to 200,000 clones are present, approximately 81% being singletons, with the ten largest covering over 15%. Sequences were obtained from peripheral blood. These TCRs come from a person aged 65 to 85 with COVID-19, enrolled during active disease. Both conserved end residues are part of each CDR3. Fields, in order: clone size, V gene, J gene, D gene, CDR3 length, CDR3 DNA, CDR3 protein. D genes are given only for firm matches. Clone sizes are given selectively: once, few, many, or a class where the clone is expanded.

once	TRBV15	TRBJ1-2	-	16	TGTGCCACCAGCAGAGATGACTATCGGGGTAACTATGGCTACACCTTC	CATSRDDYRGNYGYTF
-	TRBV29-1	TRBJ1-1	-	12	TGCAGCGTAGTAGACAGTAACACTGAAGCTTTCTTT	CSVVDSNTEAFF
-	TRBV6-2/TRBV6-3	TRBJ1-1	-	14	TGTGCCAGCAGTTACTCGATTCAGGGGTTGGGAGCTTTCTTT	CASSYSIQGLGAFF
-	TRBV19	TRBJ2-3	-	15	TGTGCCAGTAGTATATCAGGACTACCCAGGGATACGCAGTATTTT	CASSISGLPRDTQYF
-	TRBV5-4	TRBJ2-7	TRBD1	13	TGTGCCAGCAGCCCGGGACAGGGTTTGTCGCAGTACTTC	CASSPGQGLSQYF
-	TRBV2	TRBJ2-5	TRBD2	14	TGTGCCAGCAGAGGGAGGGGCGTCCCAGAGACCCAGTACTTC	CASRGRGVPETQYF
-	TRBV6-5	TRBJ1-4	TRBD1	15	TGTGCCAGCAGTTACACACGGGACAGGGGTGAAAAACTGTTTTTT	CASSYTRDRGEKLFF
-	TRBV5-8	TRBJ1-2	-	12	TGTGCCAGCAGCATCCTAGACTATGGCTACACCTTC	CASSILDYGYTF
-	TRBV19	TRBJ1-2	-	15	TGTGCCAGTAGTATAGTCTTCGGGGGAAACTATGGCTACACCTTC	CASSIVFGGNYGYTF
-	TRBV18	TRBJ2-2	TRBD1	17	TGTGCCAGCTCACCACTCGGACAGGGAGTGGACCCCGGGGAGCTGTTTTTT	CASSPLGQGVDPGELFF
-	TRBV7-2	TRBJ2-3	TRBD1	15	TGTGCCACCCGACTACAGGGGTTTAACACAGATACGCAGTATTTT	CATRLQGFNTDTQYF
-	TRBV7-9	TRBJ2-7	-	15	TGTGCCAGCAGCTTAGGTAACGCAGAATCCTACGAGCAGTACTTC	CASSLGNAESYEQYF
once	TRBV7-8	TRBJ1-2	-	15	TGTGCCAGCAGCTTAGAAAGGACAGCAGTCTATGGCTACACCTTC	CASSLERTAVYGYTF
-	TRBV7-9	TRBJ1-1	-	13	TGTGCCAGCAGCCCCGGGACACTCACTGAAGCTTTCTTT	CASSPGTLTEAFF
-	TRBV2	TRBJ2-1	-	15	TGTGCCAGCAGTCCGTTGCGGCGCTCCTACAATGAGCAGTTCTTC	CASSPLRRSYNEQFF
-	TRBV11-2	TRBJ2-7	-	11	TGTGCCAGCAGCTTAGATCGCGAGCAGTACTTC	CASSLDREQYF
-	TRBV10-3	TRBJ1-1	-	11	TGTGCCATCAGGAAGGGGTTGGATGCTTTCTTT	CAIRKGLDAFF
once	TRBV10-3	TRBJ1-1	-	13	TGTGCCATTGGGGCGGGGCCGAGCACTGAAGCTTTCTTT	CAIGAGPSTEAFF
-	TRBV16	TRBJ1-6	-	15	TGTGCCAGCGCAACATCTGGACAGTCCAATTCACCCCTCCACTTT	CASATSGQSNSPLHF
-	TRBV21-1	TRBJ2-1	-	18	TGTGCCAGCAGCAAAGGAGGACTTCGCGGGAAAAATCGGAATGAGCAGTTCTTC	CASSKGGLRGKNRNEQFF
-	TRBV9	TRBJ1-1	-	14	TGTGCCAGCAGCGTAGATCAGGGTCGGTCCGAAGCTTTCTTT	CASSVDQGRSEAFF
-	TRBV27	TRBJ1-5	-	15	TGTGCCAGCAGGGGGGGGCAATATAGCAATCAGCCCCAGCATTTT	CASRGGQYSNQPQHF
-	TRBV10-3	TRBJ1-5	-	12	TGTGCCATCATATTGAGTGCCCAGCCCCAGCATTTT	CAIILSAQPQHF
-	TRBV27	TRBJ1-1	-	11	TGTGCCAGCGGTATGCAGACTGAAGCTTTCTTT	CASGMQTEAFF
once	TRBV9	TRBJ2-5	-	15	TGTGCCAGCAGCGCCACAAGCGGACCGCAAGAGACCCAGTACTTC	CASSATSGPQETQYF
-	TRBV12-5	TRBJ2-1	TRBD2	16	TGTGCTAGTGCCCCCCCCCTAGCGGGGGGTTTCAATGAGCAGTTCTTC	CASAPPLAGGFNEQFF
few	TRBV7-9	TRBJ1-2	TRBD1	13	TGTGCCAGCAGTAGGACAGGGGCATCTGGCTACACCTTC	CASSRTGASGYTF
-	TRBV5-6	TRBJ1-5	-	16	TGTGCCAGCAGCTTATTCTACGGCGGTGGGAATCAGCCCCAGCATTTT	CASSLFYGGGNQPQHF
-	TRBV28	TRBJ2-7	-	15	TGTGCCAGCAGTTTACCCCAGACGGGGAAACACGAGCAGTACTTC	CASSLPQTGKHEQYF
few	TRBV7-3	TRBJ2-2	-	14	TGTGCCAGCAAGTCGGGGGCGAACACCGGGGAGCTGTTTTTT	CASKSGANTGELFF
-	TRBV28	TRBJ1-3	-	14	TGTGCCAGCAGTTTAGCGGGCCTTGGAAACACCATATATTTT	CASSLAGLGNTIYF
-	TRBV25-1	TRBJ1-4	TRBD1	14	TGTGCCAGCAGTATACAGGGGATAAATGAAAAACTGTTTTTT	CASSIQGINEKLFF
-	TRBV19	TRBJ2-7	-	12	TGTGCCAGTAGTGTCAGTACAGGGGAGCAGTACTTC	CASSVSTGEQYF
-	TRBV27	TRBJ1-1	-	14	TGTGCCAGCAGTAGGGGCCTCATGAACACTGAAGCTTTCTTT	CASSRGLMNTEAFF
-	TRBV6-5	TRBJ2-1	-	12	TGTGCCAGCTGGGGCCAGGGCAGTGAGCAGTTCTTC	CASWGQGSEQFF
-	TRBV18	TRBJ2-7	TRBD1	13	TGTGCCAGCTCGCCGACAGGGGGTAACGAGCAGTACTTC	CASSPTGGNEQYF
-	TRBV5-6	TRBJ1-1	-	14	TGTGCCAGCAGCGCATGGACACAGAACACTGAAGCTTTCTTT	CASSAWTQNTEAFF
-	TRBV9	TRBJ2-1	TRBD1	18	TGTGCCAGCAGCGTAGCCTCCTTTACAGGGGGCGTCCCCAATGAGCAGTTCTTC	CASSVASFTGGVPNEQFF
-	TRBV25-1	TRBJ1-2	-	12	TGTGCCAGCAGGGCCCCTAACTATGGCTACACCTTC	CASRAPNYGYTF
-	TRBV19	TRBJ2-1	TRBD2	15	TGTGCCAGTCAACCATTAACTAGCGGAAACAATGAGCAGTTCTTC	CASQPLTSGNNEQFF
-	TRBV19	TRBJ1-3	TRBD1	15	TGTGCCAGTAGTGCGGGGACAGGCTCTGGAAACACCATATATTTT	CASSAGTGSGNTIYF
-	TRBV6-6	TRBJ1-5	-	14	TGTGCCAGCAGTTACCCCGGACTTAATCAGCCCCAGCATTTT	CASSYPGLNQPQHF
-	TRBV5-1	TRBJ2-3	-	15	TGCGCCAGCAGAAGGGAGCTCCAAATCACAGATACGCAGTATTTT	CASRRELQITDTQYF
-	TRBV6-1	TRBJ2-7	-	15	TGTGCCAGCAGTGACACGGTTCTTTTGTCCTACGAGCAGTACTTC	CASSDTVLLSYEQYF
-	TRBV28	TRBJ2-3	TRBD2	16	TGTGCCAGCAGTCCGGAACTAGCGGGGAGCACAGATACGCAGTATTTT	CASSPELAGSTDTQYF
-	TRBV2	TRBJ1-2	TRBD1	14	TGTGCCAGCAGTGCGACAGGGTACGGGTATGGCTACACCTTC	CASSATGYGYGYTF
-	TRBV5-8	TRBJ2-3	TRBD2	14	TGTGCCAGCAGCTTGGGGACTAGCGCAGATACGCAGTATTTT	CASSLGTSADTQYF
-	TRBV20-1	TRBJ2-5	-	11	TGCAGTGCTAGACCACAAGAGACCCAGTACTTC	CSARPQETQYF
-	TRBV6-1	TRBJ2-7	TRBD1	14	TGTGCCAGCAGACAGGGACAGGGGGTAGGCGAGCAGTACTTC	CASRQGQGVGEQYF
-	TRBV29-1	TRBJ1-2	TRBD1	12	TGCAGCGTGTTAGACAGGGGGAATCGCTACACCTTC	CSVLDRGNRYTF
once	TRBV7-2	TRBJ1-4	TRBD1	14	TGTGCCAGCAGCCCGGACAGGCGTAATGAAAAACTGTTTTTT	CASSPDRRNEKLFF
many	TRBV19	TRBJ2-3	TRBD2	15	TGTGCCAGTATGCATGGTCGGGGGGGCACAGATACGCAGTATTTT	CASMHGRGGTDTQYF
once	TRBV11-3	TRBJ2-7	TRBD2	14	TGTGCCAGCAGTCATAGCGGGAGGGCTGCGCAGAAGTACTTC	CASSHSGRAAQKYF
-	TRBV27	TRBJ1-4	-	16	TGTGCCAGCAGTTTCCGGCGGCCTGCAACTAATGAAAAACTGTTTTTT	CASSFRRPATNEKLFF
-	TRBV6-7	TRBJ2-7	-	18	TGTGCCAGCAGTTCCTATCTATCTAGTGACGGGGGTATCTACGAGCAGTACTTC	CASSSYLSSDGGIYEQYF